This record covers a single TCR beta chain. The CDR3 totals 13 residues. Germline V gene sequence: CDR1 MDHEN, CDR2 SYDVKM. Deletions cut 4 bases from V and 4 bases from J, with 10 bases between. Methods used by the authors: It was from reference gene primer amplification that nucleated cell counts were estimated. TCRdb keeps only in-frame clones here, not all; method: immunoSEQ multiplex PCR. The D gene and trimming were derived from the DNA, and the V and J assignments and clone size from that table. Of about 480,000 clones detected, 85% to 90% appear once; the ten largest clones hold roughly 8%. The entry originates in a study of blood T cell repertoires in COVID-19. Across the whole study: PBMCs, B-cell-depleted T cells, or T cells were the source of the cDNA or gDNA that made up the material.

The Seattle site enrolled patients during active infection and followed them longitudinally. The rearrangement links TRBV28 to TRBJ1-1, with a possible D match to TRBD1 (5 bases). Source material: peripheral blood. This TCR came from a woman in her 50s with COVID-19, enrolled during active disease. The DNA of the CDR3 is TGTGCCAGCAGTTCAGGGCGAGGCACTGAAGCTTTCTTT. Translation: CASSSGRGTEAFF.